Shown below are 18 T cell receptor beta chains from a single sample sequenced in a study of T-cell reconstitution after alpha-beta-depleted transplantation in children (dated by TCRdb to 2016 to 2017). The method behind the library was PCR. The reads were generated on an Illumina HiSeq 2500. Molecular barcoding was employed in the preparation of TCR libraries, with unique molecular identifiers being used to normalize TCRbeta repertoire quantification. The public reads were reanalyzed by TCRdb: fastp trimming at Q25, MiXCR alignment, in-frame beta chains only. Each CDR3 protein appears once, grouped with its most common genes and DNA. The sample data list approximately 590,000 distinct CDR3 sequences, and about 11% of these were observed just once. 3.5% to 5% of the sample rests with the top ten. The material was PBMCs from the stem cell graft donor, obtained from the stem cell graft. Source of these receptors: a human donor who donated a stem cell graft to a child with acute myeloid leukemia.

This clonotype was counted only a few times. The chain is built from TRBV30 and TRBJ2-4; D perhaps matches TRBD2 (6 bases). The CDR3 spans 18 residues. Germline V lookup: CDR1 GTSNPN, CDR2 SVGIG (reference sequence). V shed 0 bases and J shed 0 bases, with 18 bases lying between them. CDR3 bases: TGTGCCTGGAGTGTATATAGGTGGGAGGAAAAAGCCAAAAACATTCAGTACTTC. It is translated as CAWSVYRWEEKAKNIQYF.

This chain joins TRBV27 and TRBJ2-5; possibly TRBD1 or TRBD2 for D (6 bases each). The V gene lost 3 bases and the J gene lost 5 bases, with 16 bases spanning the gap. Germline V gives CDR1 MNHEY, CDR2 SMNVEV (reference sequence). The CDR3 is 15 residues long. The CDR3 is CASSLGGSYRETQYF. The CDR3 DNA sequence: TGTGCCAGCAGTTTGGGGGGCAGCTATCGGGAGACCCAGTACTTC.

This clonotype has only a few counts. The V gene is TRBV12-3 or TRBV12-4, the J gene TRBJ1-1; D is possibly TRBD1 (5 bases). The CDR3 is 12 amino acids. The V end was cut by 5 bases, the J end by 7 bases, with 11 bases between. The CDR3 nucleotides are TGTGCCAGCAGTAGACAGATATTTGAAGCTTTCTTT. It codes for CASSRQIFEAFF.

The chain combines TRBV24-1 with TRBJ2-7, with D perhaps matching TRBD2 (6 bases). The CDR3 consists of 11 residues. CDR1 KGHDR and CDR2 SFDVKD come from the germline V gene. Between the trimmed V and J ends, which lost 12 bases and 4 bases, there was a span of 12 bases. The CDR3 region has the DNA TGTGCCGCTGGGGACTTTTACGAGCAGTACTTC. Translated, it gives CAAGDFYEQYF.

This clonotype appeared a few times. The chain has TRBV29-1 and TRBJ2-5; 7 nucleotides line up with TRBD2. Germline loops: CDR1 SQVTM, CDR2 ANQGSEA. The CDR3 sequence is 12 residues long. The CDR3: CSSGSGEETQYF. The CDR3 DNA reads as TGCTCTTCCGGGAGCGGGGAGGAGACCCAGTACTTC.

This clonotype was seen at least ten times. The rearrangement joins TRBV7-8 to TRBJ2-5; possible D gene TRBD1, 6 bases. V gave up 5 bases and J gave up 4 bases, with 11 bases separating them. The CDR3 covers 13 residues. From germline, CDR1 is SGHVS and CDR2 FQNEAQ. The CDR3 here is CASSITGPETQYF. The CDR3 DNA is TGTGCCAGCAGCATCACAGGGCCAGAGACCCAGTACTTC.

This clonotype occurred many times. The gene calls are TRBV12-3 or TRBV12-4 and TRBJ2-1; 11 nucleotides match TRBD2. V lost 5 bases and J lost 7; bases outside the gene matches: 7. The CDR3 loop spans 15 amino acids. CDR3 loop: CASSATSGIENEQFF. DNA of the CDR3: TGTGCCAGCAGTGCGACTAGCGGGATAGAGAATGAGCAGTTCTTC.

The chain is built from TRBV2 and TRBJ2-2; tentative D call: TRBD2 (6 bases). The CDR3 length is 16 residues. Trimming left V 6 bases short and J 0 bases short, with 14 bases between. The germline gives CDR1 SNHLY, CDR2 FYNNEI. CDR3 in DNA: TGTGCCAGCAGGGGTCGCGGGGATCCGAACACCGGGGAGCTGTTTTTT. Amino acids: CASRGRGDPNTGELFF.

A few counts support this clonotype. The chain has TRBV20-1 and TRBJ2-1, with D possibly TRBD2 on 7 matching bases. CDR1 DFQATT and CDR2 SNEGSKA come from the germline V gene (reference sequence). The CDR3 has 16 amino acids. Trimming took 7 bases from V and 4 from J, leaving 23 bases between them. The DNA of the CDR3 is TGCAGTGTACTCGGCGGGAGTGGGGGGGCTTACAATGAGCAGTTCTTC. Translation gives CSVLGGSGGAYNEQFF.

This clonotype occurred a few times. The chain joins TRBV7-6 to TRBJ2-7; TRBD1 matches 7 bases. The germline V gene encodes CDR1 SGHVS and CDR2 FNYEAQ. V was clipped by 1 base and J by 0 bases; unmatched bases: 3. The CDR3 spans 15 residues. The CDR3 protein is CASSLEGQHSYEQYF. CDR3 coding DNA: TGTGCCAGCAGCTTAGAGGGACAGCACTCCTACGAGCAGTACTTC. Variable domain in full (rest from reference TRBV7-6 and TRBJ2-7): GAGVSQSPRYKVTKRGQDVALRCDPISGHVSLYWYRQALGQGPEFLTYFNYEAQQDKSGLPNDRFSAERPEGSISTLTIQRTEQRDSAMYRCASSLEGQHSYEQYFGPGTRLTVT.

The chain employs TRBV7-8 and TRBJ1-1; TRBD1 matches 7 bases. The CDR3 is 18 amino acids. The ends lost 4 bases at V and 5 bases at J; junction bases unmatched: 19. Germline V gene lookup returns CDR1 SGHVS and CDR2 FQNEAQ. CDR3 region: CASSSKQGQSNIGTEAFF. CDR3 coding DNA: TGTGCCAGCAGCTCGAAACAGGGGCAATCGAACATTGGGACTGAAGCTTTCTTT.

The genes are TRBV20-1 and TRBJ2-6; unclear D gene. The V and J ends lost 0 bases and 2 bases respectively, with 17 bases between them. Per the germline V gene, CDR1 is DFQATT and CDR2 is SNEGSKA (reference sequence). The length of the CDR3 is 18 residues. For the CDR3, the DNA is TGCAGTGCTAGAGATCCCCACCATGGGTCGACTGGGGCCAACGTCCTGACTTTC. This translates into CSARDPHHGSTGANVLTF.

This chain joins TRBV18 and TRBJ1-1, with TRBD1 matching 7 bases. The germline V gene encodes CDR1 KGHSH and CDR2 LQKENI. The CDR3 is 13 amino acids. Trimming removed 5 bases from V and 4 bases from J; junction bases left unmatched: 4. CDR3 DNA: TGTGCCAGCTCAGGGGACAGTTCCACTGAAGCTTTCTTT. Protein: CASSGDSSTEAFF.

The CDR3 coding sequence is TGTGCCATCAGTGAGTCCGAGGGGACTAAAGAGACCCAGTACTTC. Translating gives CAISESEGTKETQYF. The chain recombines TRBV10-3 with TRBJ2-5; 7 nucleotides match TRBD2. The CDR3 runs 15 residues. The germline CDR1 and CDR2 sequences are ENHRY and SYGVKD. J gave up 3 bases and V 0 bases, and 4 bases lay outside the gene matches.

CDR3 sequence reads: CSANRESGYTF. The CDR3, as DNA: TGCAGTGCTAACAGGGAATCTGGCTACACCTTC. V gene TRBV20-1 combines with J gene TRBJ1-2, with TRBD1 as a possible D gene (6 bases). CDR1 DFQATT and CDR2 SNEGSKA come from the germline V gene (reference sequence). The CDR3 is made up of 11 amino acids. The germline V and J ends were trimmed by 4 bases and 7 bases, with 10 bases remaining between them.

The chain links TRBV29-1 to TRBJ2-1; 7 bases agree with TRBD1. The ends lost 7 bases at V and 7 bases at J; junction bases unmatched: 10. Germline CDR1 reads SQVTM; CDR2 reads ANQGSEA. CDR3 length: 13 residues. In DNA, the CDR3 is TGCAGCGGATTCGACAGGGTCGTGAATGAGCAGTTCTTC. Amino acid sequence: CSGFDRVVNEQFF.

This clonotype was recorded at least ten times. The V call is TRBV4-3, the J call TRBJ1-6; D is possibly TRBD1 (5 bases). There are 14 residues in the CDR3. CDR1 and CDR2 from the germline V gene are LGHNA and YSLEER. The ends were cut back, 1 base at V and 10 bases at J, with 11 bases in the middle. CDR3 loop: CASSQGWGQSPLHF. In nucleotides, the CDR3 is TGCGCCAGCAGCCAAGGATGGGGCCAGTCACCCCTCCACTTT.

The chain couples TRBV20-1 to TRBJ2-6; 8 bases fit TRBD2. The CDR3 extends over 20 amino acids. Germline CDR1 and CDR2: DFQATT and SNEGSKA (reference sequence). J gave up 2 bases and V 2 bases, and 17 bases lay outside the gene matches. CDR3 nucleotides: TGCAGTGCTAGAAGGCCCAAGACGGGGGGGAATCGCCCTGGGGCCAACGTCCTGACTTTC. Its protein product is CSARRPKTGGNRPGANVLTF.